A selection of T cell receptor beta chains follows, all from one sample in a study of shared clonotypes between healthy human individuals. Sequencing used immunoSEQ multiplex PCR; TCRdb keeps in-frame clones, though not all of them. The table has fewer than 350,000 clones, roughly 84% seen once; the top ten hold about 17%. The sample was memory CD8+ T cells sorted from blood. The receptors derive from a man aged 18 to 29 in good health. Each CDR3 is given with its conserved first and last residue. A D gene is named only where the DNA matches it firmly. The listing skips clone size in some rows; elsewhere it reads once, few, many or a size class.

d_gene: -
abundance: -
j_gene: TRBJ2-2
v_gene: TRBV7-9
CDR3nt: TGTGCCAGCAGCTTAGCGGAGACGAACACCGGGGAGCTGTTTTTT
CDR3aa: CASSLAETNTGELFF

d_gene: -
abundance: -
j_gene: TRBJ2-6
v_gene: TRBV13
CDR3nt: TGTGCCAGCAGCTTCCCTAGCGCCGGGGCCAACGTCCTGACTTTC
CDR3aa: CASSFPSAGANVLTF

d_gene: -
abundance: many
j_gene: TRBJ2-7
v_gene: TRBV19
CDR3nt: TGTGCCAGTAGTATCCGGGACACATACTACGAGCAGTACTTC
CDR3aa: CASSIRDTYYEQYF

d_gene: TRBD1
abundance: -
j_gene: TRBJ1-5
v_gene: TRBV5-1
CDR3nt: TGCGCCAGCAGACAGACAGGGTCGAGTCAGCCCCAGCATTTT
CDR3aa: CASRQTGSSQPQHF

d_gene: -
abundance: -
j_gene: TRBJ2-7
v_gene: TRBV5-6
CDR3nt: TGTGCCAGCAGCTTTAGCGGAAGCTCCTACGAGCAGTACTTC
CDR3aa: CASSFSGSSYEQYF

d_gene: TRBD2
abundance: -
j_gene: TRBJ2-3
v_gene: TRBV7-2
CDR3nt: TGTGCCAGCAGCTCCCCCACCGGGACTAGCGGGGACAATACGCAGTATTTT
CDR3aa: CASSSPTGTSGDNTQYF

d_gene: -
abundance: -
j_gene: TRBJ2-7
v_gene: TRBV4-1
CDR3nt: TGCGCCAGCAGCCAAGATGGGGTAGGAGGGATCGGGAACGAGCAGTACTTC
CDR3aa: CASSQDGVGGIGNEQYF

d_gene: TRBD1
abundance: -
j_gene: TRBJ2-3
v_gene: TRBV11-2
CDR3nt: TGTGCCAGTTTAGGTTTGGACAGGGGATGGGTAGATACGCAGTATTTT
CDR3aa: CASLGLDRGWVDTQYF

d_gene: TRBD2
abundance: -
j_gene: TRBJ2-5
v_gene: TRBV29-1
CDR3nt: TGCAGCGTGACCGTAGCGGGAGCCGGAGAGACCCAGTACTTC
CDR3aa: CSVTVAGAGETQYF

d_gene: -
abundance: few
j_gene: TRBJ2-7
v_gene: TRBV4-1
CDR3nt: TGCGCCAGCAGCCAAGAGAGGACTGGGGCCTACGAGCAGTACTTC
CDR3aa: CASSQERTGAYEQYF

d_gene: TRBD1
abundance: -
j_gene: TRBJ2-3
v_gene: TRBV9
CDR3nt: TGTGCCAGCAGCTCGCTCGTCGACAGGGGCACAGATACGCAGTATTTT
CDR3aa: CASSSLVDRGTDTQYF

d_gene: -
abundance: -
j_gene: TRBJ2-1
v_gene: TRBV10-3
CDR3nt: TGTGCCATCAGTGAGTGGGGGGCCTTGGGGCAGTTCTTC
CDR3aa: CAISEWGALGQFF

d_gene: -
abundance: -
j_gene: TRBJ1-1
v_gene: TRBV5-5
CDR3nt: TGTGCCAGCAGCTTACCGGTGAACACTGAAGCTTTCTTT
CDR3aa: CASSLPVNTEAFF

d_gene: -
abundance: -
j_gene: TRBJ1-1
v_gene: TRBV15
CDR3nt: TGTGCCATTCGGAGGTGGAACACTGAAGCTTTCTTT
CDR3aa: CAIRRWNTEAFF

d_gene: TRBD1
abundance: -
j_gene: TRBJ2-7
v_gene: TRBV2
CDR3nt: TGTGCCGGTTACCCGGGACAGGGTCACGAGCAGTACTTC
CDR3aa: CAGYPGQGHEQYF

d_gene: -
abundance: -
j_gene: TRBJ2-7
v_gene: TRBV2
CDR3nt: TGTGCCAGCAGTGCGACAGTCCCCTACGAGCAGTACTTC
CDR3aa: CASSATVPYEQYF

d_gene: -
abundance: -
j_gene: TRBJ1-1
v_gene: TRBV4-3
CDR3nt: TGCGCCAGCAGCCAAGTATCTGTGATGAGGCGGGAAGCTTTCTTT
CDR3aa: CASSQVSVMRREAFF

d_gene: -
abundance: -
j_gene: TRBJ1-1
v_gene: TRBV5-4
CDR3nt: TGTGCCAGCAGCTGGGACCGGGACGGGAACACTGAAGCTTTCTTT
CDR3aa: CASSWDRDGNTEAFF

d_gene: -
abundance: -
j_gene: TRBJ1-2
v_gene: TRBV6-1
CDR3nt: TGTGCCAGCAGTGACCACTTAGCCTATGGCTACACCTTC
CDR3aa: CASSDHLAYGYTF

d_gene: -
abundance: -
j_gene: TRBJ1-1
v_gene: TRBV6-6
CDR3nt: TGTGCCACAATACAGGGCGCTGAAGCTTTCTTT
CDR3aa: CATIQGAEAFF

d_gene: -
abundance: -
j_gene: TRBJ1-2
v_gene: TRBV7-9
CDR3nt: TGTGCCAGCAGCTTAGGCTGGCAGGGGGGCTACACCTTC
CDR3aa: CASSLGWQGGYTF

d_gene: -
abundance: -
j_gene: TRBJ2-1
v_gene: TRBV30
CDR3nt: TGTGCCTGGGAAAGTCTAGCATACAATGAGCAGTTCTTC
CDR3aa: CAWESLAYNEQFF

d_gene: TRBD1
abundance: -
j_gene: TRBJ2-7
v_gene: TRBV7-9
CDR3nt: TGTGCCAGCAGCCCGGGACAGAGCTACGAGCAGTACTTC
CDR3aa: CASSPGQSYEQYF

d_gene: TRBD1
abundance: -
j_gene: TRBJ1-2
v_gene: TRBV6-5
CDR3nt: TGTGCCAGCAGTTACTTTCCGGGACAGGGGGGTGGCTACACCTTC
CDR3aa: CASSYFPGQGGGYTF

d_gene: TRBD2
abundance: -
j_gene: TRBJ2-1
v_gene: TRBV29-1
CDR3nt: TGCAGCGTTGAAGGGCGGGGGGGCGTCGATGAGCAGTTCTTC
CDR3aa: CSVEGRGGVDEQFF

d_gene: -
abundance: -
j_gene: TRBJ2-1
v_gene: TRBV6-5
CDR3nt: TGTGCCAGCAGTTACTACGCGGACTACAATGAGCAGTTCTTC
CDR3aa: CASSYYADYNEQFF

d_gene: -
abundance: -
j_gene: TRBJ2-1
v_gene: TRBV7-3
CDR3nt: TGTGCCAGCAGCCCGGGACGGCAGGACAATGAGCAGTTCTTC
CDR3aa: CASSPGRQDNEQFF

d_gene: TRBD1
abundance: medium-sized
j_gene: TRBJ1-1
v_gene: TRBV10-3
CDR3nt: TGTGCCATCAGTCGGGGACAGGGATTGAACACTGAAGCTTTCTTT
CDR3aa: CAISRGQGLNTEAFF

d_gene: TRBD1
abundance: -
j_gene: TRBJ2-2
v_gene: TRBV7-3
CDR3nt: TGTGCCAGCAGCCCCCTCGGGACAGGGAACACCGGGGAGCTGTTTTTT
CDR3aa: CASSPLGTGNTGELFF

d_gene: -
abundance: once
j_gene: TRBJ2-7
v_gene: TRBV7-8
CDR3nt: TGTGCCAGCGACCCGGCAGGGGTGGACGAGCAGTACTTC
CDR3aa: CASDPAGVDEQYF

d_gene: -
abundance: -
j_gene: TRBJ2-5
v_gene: TRBV28
CDR3nt: TGTGCCAGCAGTTTCGAATTTAGAGAGACCCAGTACTTC
CDR3aa: CASSFEFRETQYF

d_gene: TRBD2
abundance: -
j_gene: TRBJ2-3
v_gene: TRBV6-4
CDR3nt: TGTGCCAGCAGTGTAGCGGGAGACACAGATACGCAGTATTTT
CDR3aa: CASSVAGDTDTQYF

d_gene: -
abundance: -
j_gene: TRBJ1-1
v_gene: TRBV10-3
CDR3nt: TGTGCCATCAGTGAGGGGGGATCGGGCACTGAAGCTTTCTTT
CDR3aa: CAISEGGSGTEAFF

d_gene: -
abundance: -
j_gene: TRBJ2-5
v_gene: TRBV4-3
CDR3nt: TGCGCCAGCAGCCAAGATTCGGGTCCACTCCAAGAGACCCAGTACTTC
CDR3aa: CASSQDSGPLQETQYF

d_gene: TRBD2
abundance: -
j_gene: TRBJ2-7
v_gene: TRBV30
CDR3nt: TGTGCCTGGAGTGTAGGCCTAGCGGGTTACGAGCAGTACTTC
CDR3aa: CAWSVGLAGYEQYF

d_gene: TRBD1
abundance: -
j_gene: TRBJ1-2
v_gene: TRBV7-9
CDR3nt: TGTGCCAGCAGCCCTTGGGACAGCGAAACCAACTATGGCTACACCTTC
CDR3aa: CASSPWDSETNYGYTF

d_gene: -
abundance: -
j_gene: TRBJ2-7
v_gene: TRBV14
CDR3nt: TGTGCCAGCAGCCCCCCCGACCCAGCCTACGAGCAGTACTTC
CDR3aa: CASSPPDPAYEQYF

d_gene: TRBD2
abundance: -
j_gene: TRBJ2-3
v_gene: TRBV4-1
CDR3nt: TGCGCCAGCAGCCAAGGCGCTAGCGGGGAGGCTAGCACAGATACGCAGTATTTT
CDR3aa: CASSQGASGEASTDTQYF